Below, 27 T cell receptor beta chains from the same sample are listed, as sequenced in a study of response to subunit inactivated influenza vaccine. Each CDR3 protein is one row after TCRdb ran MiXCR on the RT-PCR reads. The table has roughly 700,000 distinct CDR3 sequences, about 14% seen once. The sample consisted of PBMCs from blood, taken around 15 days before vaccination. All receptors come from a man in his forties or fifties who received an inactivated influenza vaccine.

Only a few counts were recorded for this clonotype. The CDR3: CASSEGTGPQETQYF. The CDR3 DNA reads as TGTGCCAGCAGTGAAGGGACAGGGCCACAAGAGACCCAGTACTTC. The chain employs TRBV2 and TRBJ2-5, with TRBD1 identical over 8 bases. Germline values: CDR1 SNHLY, CDR2 FYNNEI. This CDR3 is 15 amino acids long. V shed 1 base, J shed 2 bases, and the junction held 3 bases outside the gene matches.

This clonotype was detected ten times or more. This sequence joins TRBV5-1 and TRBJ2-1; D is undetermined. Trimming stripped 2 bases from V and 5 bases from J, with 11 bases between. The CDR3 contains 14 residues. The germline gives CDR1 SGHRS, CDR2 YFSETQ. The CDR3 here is CASSLNGGDNEQFF. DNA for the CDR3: TGCGCCAGCAGCTTAAATGGCGGTGACAATGAGCAGTTCTTC.

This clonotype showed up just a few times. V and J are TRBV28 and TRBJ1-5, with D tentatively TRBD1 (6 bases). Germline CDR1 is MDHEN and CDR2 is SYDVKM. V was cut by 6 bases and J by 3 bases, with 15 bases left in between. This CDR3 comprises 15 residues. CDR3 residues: CASRDPTGANQPQHF. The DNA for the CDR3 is TGTGCCAGCAGAGACCCGACAGGTGCCAATCAGCCCCAGCATTTT.

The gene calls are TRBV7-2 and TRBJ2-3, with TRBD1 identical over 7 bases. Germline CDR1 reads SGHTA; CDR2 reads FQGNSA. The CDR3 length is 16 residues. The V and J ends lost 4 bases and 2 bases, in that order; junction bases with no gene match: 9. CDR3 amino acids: CASSSAGTAYTDTQYF. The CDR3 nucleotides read TGTGCCAGCAGCTCCGCCGGGACAGCCTACACAGATACGCAGTATTTT. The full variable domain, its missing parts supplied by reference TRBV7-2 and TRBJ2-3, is GAGVSQSPSNKVTEKGKDVELRCDPISGHTALYWYRQSLGQGLEFLIYFQGNSAPDKSGLPSDRFSAERTGGSVSTLTIQRTQQEDSAVYLCASSSAGTAYTDTQYFGPGTRLTVL.

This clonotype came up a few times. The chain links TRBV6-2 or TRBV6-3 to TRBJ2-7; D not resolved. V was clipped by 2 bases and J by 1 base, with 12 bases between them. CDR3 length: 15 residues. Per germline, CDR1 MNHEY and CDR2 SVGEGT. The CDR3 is CASSYGNRFSYEQYF. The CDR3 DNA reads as TGTGCCAGCAGTTACGGGAACAGATTTTCCTACGAGCAGTACTTC.

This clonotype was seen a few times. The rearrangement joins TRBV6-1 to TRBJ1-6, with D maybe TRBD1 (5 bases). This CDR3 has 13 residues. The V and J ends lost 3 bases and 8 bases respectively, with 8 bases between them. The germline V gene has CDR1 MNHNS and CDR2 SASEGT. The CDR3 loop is CASSDGGYSPLHF. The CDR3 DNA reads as TGTGCCAGCAGTGATGGGGGGTATTCACCCCTCCACTTT.

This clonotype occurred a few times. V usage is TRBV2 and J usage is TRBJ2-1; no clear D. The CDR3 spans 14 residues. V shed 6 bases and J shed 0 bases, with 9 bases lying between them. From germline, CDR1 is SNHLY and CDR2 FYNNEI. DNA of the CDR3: TGTGCCAGCAGGTCATGGGGCTCCTACAATGAGCAGTTCTTC. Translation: CASRSWGSYNEQFF.

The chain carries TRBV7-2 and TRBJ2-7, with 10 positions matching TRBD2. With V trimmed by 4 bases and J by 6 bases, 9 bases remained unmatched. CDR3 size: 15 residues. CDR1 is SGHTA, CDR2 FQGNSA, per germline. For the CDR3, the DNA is TGTGCCAGCAGCTCCGGAAGCGGGAGGGCGAGCGAGCAGTACTTC. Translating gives CASSSGSGRASEQYF.

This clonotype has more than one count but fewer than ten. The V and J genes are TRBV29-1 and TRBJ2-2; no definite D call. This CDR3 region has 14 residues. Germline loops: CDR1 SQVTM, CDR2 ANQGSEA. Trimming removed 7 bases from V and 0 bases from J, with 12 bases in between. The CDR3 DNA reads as TGCAGCGCCAGCCACGACGCGAACACCGGGGAGCTGTTTTTT. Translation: CSASHDANTGELFF.

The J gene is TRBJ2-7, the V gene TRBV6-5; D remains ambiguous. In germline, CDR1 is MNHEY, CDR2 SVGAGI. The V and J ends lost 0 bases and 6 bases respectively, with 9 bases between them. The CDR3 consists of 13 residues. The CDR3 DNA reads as TGTGCCAGCAGTTACTCCGGGTTCGTCGAGCAGTACTTC. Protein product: CASSYSGFVEQYF.

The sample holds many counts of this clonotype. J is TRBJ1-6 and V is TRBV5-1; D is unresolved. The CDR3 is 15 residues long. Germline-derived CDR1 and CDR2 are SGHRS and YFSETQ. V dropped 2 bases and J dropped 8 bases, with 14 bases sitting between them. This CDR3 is CASSFGGLRDSPLHF. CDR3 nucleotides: TGCGCCAGCAGCTTTGGAGGCCTGAGAGATTCACCCCTCCACTTT.

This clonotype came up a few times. CDR3 nucleotides: TGCGCCAGCAGCCAAGAGGCTCGATACAATGAGCAGTTCTTC. It translates to CASSQEARYNEQFF. V is TRBV4-3 and J is TRBJ2-1; D remains ambiguous. This CDR3 has 14 residues. Germline-derived CDR1 and CDR2 are LGHNA and YSLEER. V shed 0 bases and J shed 4 bases, with 7 bases lying between them.

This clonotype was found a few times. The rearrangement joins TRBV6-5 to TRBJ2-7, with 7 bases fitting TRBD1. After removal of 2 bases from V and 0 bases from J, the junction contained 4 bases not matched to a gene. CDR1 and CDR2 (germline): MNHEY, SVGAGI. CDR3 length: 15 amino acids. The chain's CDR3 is CASSYARDSSYEQYF. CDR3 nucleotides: TGTGCCAGCAGTTACGCGAGGGACAGCTCCTACGAGCAGTACTTC.

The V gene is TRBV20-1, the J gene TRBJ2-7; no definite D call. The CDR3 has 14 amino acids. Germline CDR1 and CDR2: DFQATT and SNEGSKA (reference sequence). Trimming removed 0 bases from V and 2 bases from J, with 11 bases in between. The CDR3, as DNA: TGCAGTGCTAGAGATCTAGTTAACGCCTACGAGCAGTACTTC. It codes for CSARDLVNAYEQYF.

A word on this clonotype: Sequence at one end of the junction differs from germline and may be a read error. The CDR3 nucleotides are TGCAGCGTTGAACCTGGGGGACTAGGGACCCAGTATTTC. It yields the protein CSVEPGGLGTQYF. J is TRBJ2-5 and V is TRBV29-1, with 8 bases that match TRBD2. The CDR3 covers 13 residues. Germline loops: CDR1 SQVTM, CDR2 ANQGSEA.

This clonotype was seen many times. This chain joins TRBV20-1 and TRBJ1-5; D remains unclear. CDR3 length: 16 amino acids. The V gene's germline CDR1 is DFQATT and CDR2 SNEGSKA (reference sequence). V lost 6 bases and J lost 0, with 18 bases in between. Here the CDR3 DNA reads TGCAGTGCCTCTAGCGTGAGAGGAGCTAGCAATCAGCCCCAGCATTTT. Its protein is CSASSVRGASNQPQHF.

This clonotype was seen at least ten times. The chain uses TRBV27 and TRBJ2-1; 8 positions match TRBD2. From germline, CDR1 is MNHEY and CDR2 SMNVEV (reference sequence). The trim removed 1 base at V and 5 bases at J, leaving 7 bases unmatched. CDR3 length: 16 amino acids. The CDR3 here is CASSLYGGAGNNEQFF. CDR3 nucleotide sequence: TGTGCCAGCAGTTTATACGGGGGGGCCGGGAACAATGAGCAGTTCTTC.

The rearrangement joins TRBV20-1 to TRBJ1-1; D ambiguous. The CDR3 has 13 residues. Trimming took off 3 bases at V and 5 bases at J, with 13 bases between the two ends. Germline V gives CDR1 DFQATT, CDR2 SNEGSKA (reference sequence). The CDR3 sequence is CSARDAVGTEAFF. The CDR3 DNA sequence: TGCAGTGCTAGGGATGCCGTTGGGACTGAAGCTTTCTTT.

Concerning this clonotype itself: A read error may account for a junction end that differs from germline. This chain's CDR3 is CASSAQSGGWTETQHF. In DNA, the CDR3 is TGTGCCAGCAGTGCACAATCAGGGGGCTGGACAGAGACCCAGCACTTC. V gene TRBV6-1 combines with J gene TRBJ2-5, with 8 bases identical to TRBD1. Germline lookup yields CDR1 MNHNS and CDR2 SASEGT. The CDR3 is 16 amino acids.

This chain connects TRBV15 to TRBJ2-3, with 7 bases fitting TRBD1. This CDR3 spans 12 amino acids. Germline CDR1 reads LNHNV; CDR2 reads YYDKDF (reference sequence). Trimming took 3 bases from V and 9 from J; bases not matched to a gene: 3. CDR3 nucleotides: TGTGCCACCAGCAGGGACAGGAACACGCAGTATTTT. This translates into CATSRDRNTQYF. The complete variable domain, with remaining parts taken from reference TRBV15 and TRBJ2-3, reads DAMVIQNPRYQVTQFGKPVTLSCSQTLNHNVMYWYQQKSSQAPKLLFHYYDKDFNNEADTPDNFQSRRPNTSFCFLDIRSPGLGDTAMYLCATSRDRNTQYFGPGTRLTVL.

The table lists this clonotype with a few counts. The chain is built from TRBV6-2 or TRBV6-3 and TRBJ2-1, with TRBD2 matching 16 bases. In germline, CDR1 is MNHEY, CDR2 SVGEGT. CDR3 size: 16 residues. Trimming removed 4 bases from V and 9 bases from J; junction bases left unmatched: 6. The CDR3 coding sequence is TGTGCCAGCAGTTGGGGACTAGCGGGAGGGCCGGGTGAGCAGTTCTTC. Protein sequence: CASSWGLAGGPGEQFF.

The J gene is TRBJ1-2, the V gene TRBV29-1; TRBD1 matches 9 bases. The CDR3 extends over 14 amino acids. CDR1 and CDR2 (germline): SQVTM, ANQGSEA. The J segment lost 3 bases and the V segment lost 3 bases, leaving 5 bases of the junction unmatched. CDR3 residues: CSVDRRTGDYGYTF. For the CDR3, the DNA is TGCAGCGTTGATCGTCGGACAGGGGACTATGGCTACACCTTC.

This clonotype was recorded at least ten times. This CDR3 reads CASSLAFRLQTRGEQFF. The CDR3 DNA reads TGCGCCAGCAGCTTGGCCTTCCGGTTACAGACGAGGGGTGAGCAGTTCTTC. V is TRBV5-1 and J is TRBJ2-1; D could derive from TRBD1 or TRBD2 (5 bases each). V was cut by 0 bases and J by 9 bases, with 22 bases left in between. This CDR3 comprises 17 residues. Germline V gene sequence: CDR1 SGHRS, CDR2 YFSETQ.

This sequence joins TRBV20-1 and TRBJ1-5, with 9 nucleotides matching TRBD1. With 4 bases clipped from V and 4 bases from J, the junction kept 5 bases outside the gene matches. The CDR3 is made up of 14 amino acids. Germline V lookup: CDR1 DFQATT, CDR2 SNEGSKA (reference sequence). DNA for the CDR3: TGCAGTGCTAAACAGGGGGCAAGAAATCAGCCCCAGCATTTT. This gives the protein CSAKQGARNQPQHF.

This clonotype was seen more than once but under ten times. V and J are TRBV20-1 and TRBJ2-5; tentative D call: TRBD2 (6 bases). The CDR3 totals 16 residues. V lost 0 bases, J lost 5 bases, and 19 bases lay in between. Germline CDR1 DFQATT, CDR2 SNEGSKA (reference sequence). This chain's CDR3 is CSARDALVAGTETQYF. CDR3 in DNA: TGCAGTGCTAGAGACGCACTCGTGGCGGGAACTGAGACCCAGTACTTC.

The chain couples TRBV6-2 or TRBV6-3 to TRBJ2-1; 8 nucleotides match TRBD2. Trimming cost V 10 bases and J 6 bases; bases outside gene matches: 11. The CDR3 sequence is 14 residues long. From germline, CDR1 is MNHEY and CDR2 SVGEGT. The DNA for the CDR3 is TGTGCCACCACCGGGACTAGGCCCGGCAATGAGCAGTTCTTC. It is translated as CATTGTRPGNEQFF.

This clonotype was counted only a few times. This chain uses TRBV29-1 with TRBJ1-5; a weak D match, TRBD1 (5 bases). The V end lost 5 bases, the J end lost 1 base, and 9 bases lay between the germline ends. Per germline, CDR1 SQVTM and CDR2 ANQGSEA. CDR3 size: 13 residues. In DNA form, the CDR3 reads TGCAGCGTTTCGGACAACAGCAATCAGCCCCAGCATTTT. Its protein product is CSVSDNSNQPQHF.